This T cell receptor beta chain was obtained from a study of PD-L1 blockade in urothelial cancer. About the study: Males with bladder-origin urothelial cancer constituted about 90% of the roughly 30 patients. T cells numbered a median of roughly 150,000 in the blood samples.

Every PCR got spiked synthetic TCR analog templates. Using immunoSEQ multiplex PCR, the repertoire was profiled, and TCRdb retains in-frame clones only, with some absent. Here the sample spans 50,000 to 55,000 clones, about 75% being singletons. Time point given: pretreatment peripheral blood. Germline V gene lookup returns CDR1 SEHNR and CDR2 FQNEAQ (reference sequence). The junction had 15 bases not matched to a gene; V was cut back by 1 base and J by 8 bases. The CDR3 is made up of 17 amino acids. The sequence was obtained from a man between 65 and 79 years old with urothelial cancer. The chain is built from TRBV7-9 and TRBJ1-2, with TRBD1 matching over 8 bases. The starting material was PBMCs, obtained around atezolizumab (anti-PD-L1) treatment. Here the CDR3 DNA reads TGTGCCAGCAGCTTAGGAGGTCGGGTGACAGGGGCGTCCGGCTACACCTTC. It specifies CASSLGGRVTGASGYTF. The full variable domain, with the rest looked up from reference TRBV7-9 and TRBJ1-2, is DTGVSQNPRHKITKRGQNVTFRCDPISEHNRLYWYRQTLGQGPEFLTYFQNEAQLEKSRLLSDRFSAERPKGSFSTLEIQRTEQGDSAMYLCASSLGGRVTGASGYTFGSGTRLTVV.